Below, 29 T cell receptor beta chains from the same sample are listed, as sequenced in a study of blood T cell repertoires in COVID-19. TCRdb keeps only in-frame clones here, not all; method: immunoSEQ multiplex PCR. The repertoire holds 100,000 to 150,000 clones, with about 83% as singletons. Material: peripheral blood. The receptors originated from a man in his sixties with acute or convalescent COVID-19.

The J gene is TRBJ1-3, the V gene TRBV2; D call uncertain. The CDR3 runs 15 residues. Between the trimmed V and J ends, which lost 3 bases and 4 bases, there was a span of 13 bases. Per the germline V gene, CDR1 is SNHLY and CDR2 is FYNNEI. CDR3 protein: CASSDLGGLGNTIYF. The CDR3 DNA reads as TGTGCCAGCAGTGATTTAGGAGGGTTGGGAAACACCATATATTTT.

V is TRBV5-4 and J is TRBJ1-2; 9 nucleotides agree with TRBD1. J gave up 7 bases and V 4 bases, and 11 bases lay outside the gene matches. Germline CDR1 reads SGHNT; CDR2 reads YYREEE (reference sequence). The CDR3 runs 15 residues. The CDR3 nucleotides read TGTGCCAGCAGCCTGACCGGACAGGGGTTAGGTGGCTACACCTTC. As protein: CASSLTGQGLGGYTF. Together with reference TRBV5-4 and TRBJ1-2, the CDR3 gives the full variable domain: ETGVTQSPTHLIKTRGQQVTLRCSSQSGHNTVSWYQQALGQGPQFIFQYYREEENGRGNFPPRFSGLQFPNYSSELNVNALELDDSALYLCASSLTGQGLGGYTFGSGTRLTVV.

The genes are TRBV6-5 and TRBJ1-2, with a possible D match to TRBD1 (6 bases). Between the trimmed V and J ends, which lost 5 bases and 7 bases, there was a span of 8 bases. Germline CDR1 and CDR2: MNHEY and SVGAGI. The CDR3 sequence is 11 residues long. The CDR3 here is CASSTGFGYTF. The CDR3, as DNA: TGTGCCAGCAGTACAGGGTTTGGCTACACCTTC.

The chain uses TRBV5-1 and TRBJ2-5; TRBD2 is a possible D gene (6 bases). Per germline, CDR1 SGHRS and CDR2 YFSETQ. V lost 2 bases and J 5 bases, leaving 13 bases between the germline ends. The CDR3 is made up of 14 amino acids. The CDR3 loop reads CASSFGGRFETQYF. In DNA form, the CDR3 reads TGCGCCAGCAGCTTTGGAGGGAGGTTCGAGACCCAGTACTTC.

A single count supports this clone. The chain combines TRBV6-5 with TRBJ1-5, with TRBD1 as a possible D gene (6 bases). CDR1 MNHEY and CDR2 SVGAGI come from the germline V gene. Trimming shortened V by 6 bases and J by 11 bases, and 23 bases separated the two germline ends. The CDR3 has 15 amino acids. This CDR3 is CASRGGGPGLLSQHF. CDR3 sequence (DNA): TGTGCCAGCAGAGGGGGGGGGCCAGGTCTGTTGTCCCAGCATTTT.

The rearrangement uses TRBV6-6 and TRBJ1-5; TRBD1 matches at 9 bases. Germline values: CDR1 MNHNY, CDR2 SVGAGI (reference sequence). The CDR3 runs to 14 residues. J gave up 7 bases and V 6 bases, and 7 bases lay outside the gene matches. The CDR3 is CASRPDRGKQPQHF. Written as DNA, the CDR3 is TGTGCCAGCAGACCCGACAGGGGGAAACAGCCCCAGCATTTT.

The rearrangement uses TRBV7-9 and TRBJ2-7, with D uncertain. CDR3 size: 13 residues. Trimming removed 5 bases from V and 2 bases from J, with 10 bases in between. Looked up from germline, CDR1 is SEHNR and CDR2 is FQNEAQ (reference sequence). The CDR3 reads CASSRQETYEQYF. In DNA form, the CDR3 reads TGTGCCAGCAGCCGGCAGGAAACCTACGAGCAGTACTTC.

This clone was seen many times. The chain employs TRBV19 and TRBJ2-1, with D possibly being TRBD1 (5 bases). Trimming took 6 bases from V and 6 from J, leaving 21 bases between them. This CDR3 is built from 16 residues. Germline V gene sequence: CDR1 LNHDA, CDR2 SQIVND (reference sequence). CDR3 DNA: TGTGCCAGTAGGGGGCTTCTGAGAGAGAGGACCAATGAGCAGTTCTTC. It is translated as CASRGLLRERTNEQFF. The full variable domain, its missing parts supplied by reference TRBV19 and TRBJ2-1, is DGGITQSPKYLFRKEGQNVTLSCEQNLNHDAMYWYRQDPGQGLRLIYYSQIVNDFQKGDIAEGYSVSREKKESFPLTVTSAQKNPTAFYLCASRGLLRERTNEQFFGPGTRLTVL.

The V and J genes are TRBV16 and TRBJ2-3; D is uncertain. The CDR3 consists of 14 residues. Germline V gene lookup returns CDR1 KGHSY and CDR2 FQNENV. Trimming left V 3 bases short and J 0 bases short, with 7 bases between. This CDR3 reads CASSQSSSTDTQYF. CDR3 nucleotide sequence: TGTGCCAGCAGCCAGTCCTCTAGCACAGATACGCAGTATTTT. The full variable domain, its missing parts supplied by reference TRBV16 and TRBJ2-3, is GEEVAQTPKHLVRGEGQKAKLYCAPIKGHSYVFWYQQVLKNEFKFLISFQNENVFDETGMPKERFSAKCLPNSPCSLEIQATKLEDSAVYFCASSQSSSTDTQYFGPGTRLTVL.

This chain uses TRBV28 with TRBJ2-6; 14 nucleotides match TRBD2. V shed 8 bases and J 0 bases; nucleotides not matched to a gene: 12. Germline V gene lookup returns CDR1 MDHEN and CDR2 SYDVKM. The CDR3 extends over 20 amino acids. For the CDR3, the DNA is TGTGCCAGCCGATGGACAGAGGGACTAGCGGGAGTCTCTGGGGCCAACGTCCTGACTTTC. It encodes CASRWTEGLAGVSGANVLTF. The entire variable domain, with the rest obtained from reference TRBV28 and TRBJ2-6, is as follows: DVKVTQSSRYLVKRTGEKVFLECVQDMDHENMFWYRQDPGLGLRLIYFSYDVKMKEKGDIPEGYSVSREKKERFSLILESASTNQTSMYLCASRWTEGLAGVSGANVLTFGAGSRLTVL.

The CDR3 loop reads CASSLEHSWGDEQFF. DNA of the CDR3: TGTGCCAGCAGCTTAGAGCACTCGTGGGGCGATGAGCAGTTCTTC. J is TRBJ2-1 and V is TRBV7-6; D possibly corresponds to TRBD1 (5 bases). The CDR3 is 15 residues long. Per the germline V gene, CDR1 is SGHVS and CDR2 is FNYEAQ. The ends were cut back, 1 base at V and 8 bases at J, with 15 bases in the middle.

This clone was recorded only once. This chain connects TRBV19 to TRBJ2-7; TRBD2 matches at 8 bases. The V and J ends lost 3 bases and 1 base, in that order; junction bases with no gene match: 5. This CDR3 comprises 15 residues. Germline loops: CDR1 LNHDA, CDR2 SQIVND (reference sequence). CDR3 in amino acids: CASSMEAGASYEQYF. The CDR3 nucleotides read TGTGCCAGTAGTATGGAAGCGGGAGCTTCCTACGAGCAGTACTTC.

The V gene is TRBV19, the J gene TRBJ2-1; 7 positions agree with TRBD2. With V trimmed by 0 bases and J by 4 bases, 12 bases remained unmatched. CDR3 length equals 18 residues. Germline V gene sequence: CDR1 LNHDA, CDR2 SQIVND (reference sequence). The CDR3 loop is CASSIDLVLAEEYNEQFF. CDR3 DNA: TGTGCCAGTAGTATAGATCTAGTTCTAGCGGAAGAATACAATGAGCAGTTCTTC.

This clone has a single count. This chain links TRBV7-8 with TRBJ1-5; tentatively, D is TRBD1 (5 bases). Germline loops: CDR1 SGHVS, CDR2 FQNEAQ. Trimming left V 0 bases short and J 4 bases short, with 13 bases between. CDR3 length: 16 amino acids. The chain's CDR3 is CASSLAGYRSNQPQHF. Here the CDR3 DNA reads TGTGCCAGCAGCTTAGCGGGTTACAGGAGTAATCAGCCCCAGCATTTT.

This clone appeared once. The V gene is TRBV11-2, the J gene TRBJ1-2; TRBD1 matches 10 bases. The V gene's germline CDR1 is SGHAT and CDR2 FQNNGV. The CDR3 runs 16 residues. V lost 0 bases, J lost 8 bases, and 9 bases stayed unmatched. CDR3: CASSLDGLGQGGGYTF. In DNA form, the CDR3 reads TGTGCCAGCAGCTTAGATGGCCTCGGACAGGGGGGAGGCTACACCTTC.

This clone was recorded a few times. The V gene is TRBV5-1, the J gene TRBJ2-2; TRBD2 might be the D (6 bases). The CDR3 extends over 17 amino acids. Germline assignment: CDR1 SGHRS and CDR2 YFSETQ. Trimming shortened V by 1 base and J by 1 base, and 14 bases separated the two germline ends. As DNA, the CDR3 is TGCGCCAGCAGCTTGCGTAGGGACTCAGGGAACACCGGGGAGCTGTTTTTT. Its translation is CASSLRRDSGNTGELFF.

V gene TRBV9 combines with J gene TRBJ1-2; 8 bases agree with TRBD1. CDR1 is SGDLS, CDR2 YYNGEE, per germline. The CDR3 totals 17 residues. The V segment lost 6 bases and the J segment 3 bases; nucleotides outside the gene matches: 16. The CDR3 DNA reads TGTGCCAGCAACGAAGGACAGGGCCCCGTAAAATACTATGGCTACACCTTC. This translates into CASNEGQGPVKYYGYTF.

This clone was seen just once. V gene TRBV7-8 combines with J gene TRBJ2-2, with 9 bases lining up with TRBD2. Germline trimming cut 4 bases from V and 3 bases from J; bases unmatched to any gene: 15. The CDR3 spans 19 residues. The germline gives CDR1 SGHVS, CDR2 FQNEAQ. In DNA, the CDR3 is TGTGCCAGCAGCTCCCCCGGGGGTAGCGGGAGTATCCACACCGGGGAGCTGTTTTTT. Translating gives CASSSPGGSGSIHTGELFF. Full variable domain (rest looked up from reference TRBV7-8 and TRBJ2-2): GAGVSQSPRYKVAKRGQDVALRCDPISGHVSLFWYQQALGQGPEFLTYFQNEAQLDKSGLPSDRFFAERPEGSVSTLKIQRTQQEDSAVYLCASSSPGGSGSIHTGELFFGEGSRLTVL.

CDR3 region: CASSQGEGRGDEQFF. CDR3 coding DNA: TGCGCCAGCAGCCAAGGGGAGGGGAGGGGCGATGAGCAGTTCTTC. The V gene is TRBV4-1, the J gene TRBJ2-1, with 7 bases that match TRBD2. This CDR3 has 15 amino acids. Losses at the gene ends were 1 base for V and 8 bases for J; bases not matched to a gene: 8. Germline values: CDR1 MGHRA, CDR2 YSYEKL.

The table lists this clone with a few counts. CDR3 loop: CASTPGGATAGSYGYTF. The CDR3 DNA reads TGTGCCAGCACCCCCGGAGGGGCCACGGCTGGTAGCTATGGCTACACCTTC. The rearrangement joins TRBV14 to TRBJ1-2; perhaps TRBD1 as D (5 bases). CDR1 SGHDN and CDR2 FVKESK come from the germline V gene. The V and J ends lost 7 bases and 4 bases respectively, with 25 bases between them. This CDR3 is built from 17 residues.

The table lists this clone with a few counts. The genes are TRBV7-3 and TRBJ2-3; a weak D match, TRBD1 (6 bases). Trimming cost V 5 bases and J 0 bases, with 12 bases left between them. CDR1 SGHTA and CDR2 FQGTGA come from the germline V gene. The CDR3 runs 15 residues. The CDR3 DNA follows: TGTGCCAGCAGCCAAGGGGGAGCAAGCACAGATACGCAGTATTTT. This encodes CASSQGGASTDTQYF.

V is TRBV7-2 and J is TRBJ2-1; D may be TRBD2 (5 bases). CDR1 and CDR2 from the germline V gene are SGHTA and FQGNSA. The CDR3 covers 9 residues. The V and J ends lost 11 bases and 6 bases respectively, with 5 bases between them. CDR3 coding DNA: TGTGCCGAGGGCAATGAGCAGTTCTTC. The encoded protein is CAEGNEQFF.

This chain uses TRBV5-1 with TRBJ2-3; weak D call: TRBD1 (6 bases). Germline CDR1 reads SGHRS; CDR2 reads YFSETQ. The V and J ends lost 0 bases and 1 base respectively, with 12 bases between them. The CDR3 extends over 16 amino acids. CDR3: CASSLEFRTGTDTQYF. CDR3 nucleotides: TGCGCCAGCAGCTTGGAGTTCCGGACAGGCACAGATACGCAGTATTTT.

The chain is built from TRBV6-5 and TRBJ2-1, with 10 bases matching TRBD1. The CDR3 contains 14 residues. The trim removed 9 bases at V and 4 bases at J, leaving 6 bases unmatched. Germline V gene data show CDR1 as MNHEY and CDR2 as SVGAGI. The DNA for the CDR3 is TGTGCCAGTACCGGGACAGGGGATTACAATGAGCAGTTCTTC. Amino acid sequence: CASTGTGDYNEQFF.

This chain connects TRBV5-1 to TRBJ2-7, with 7 bases identical to TRBD1. The CDR3 has 13 residues. CDR1 and CDR2 (germline): SGHRS, YFSETQ. V shed 4 bases, J shed 9 bases, and the junction held 10 bases outside the gene matches. The CDR3 nucleotides read TGCGCCAGCAGCCCAGGACAGGATACTGCGCAGTACTTC. Encoded protein: CASSPGQDTAQYF.

The CDR3 DNA reads as TGTGCCAGCAGCCTGGCAGATTCACCCCTCCACTTT. Protein product: CASSLADSPLHF. J is TRBJ1-6 and V is TRBV7-9; unclear D gene. V dropped 5 bases and J dropped 8 bases, with 7 bases sitting between them. Germline CDR1 is SEHNR and CDR2 is FQNEAQ (reference sequence). This CDR3 has 12 amino acids. The whole variable domain, remainder taken from reference TRBV7-9 and TRBJ1-6, is DTGVSQNPRHKITKRGQNVTFRCDPISEHNRLYWYRQTLGQGPEFLTYFQNEAQLEKSRLLSDRFSAERPKGSFSTLEIQRTEQGDSAMYLCASSLADSPLHFGNGTRLTVT.

The chain combines TRBV24-1 with TRBJ2-5; D is perhaps TRBD1 (6 bases). From germline, CDR1 is KGHDR and CDR2 SFDVKD. V shed 10 bases and J shed 1 base, with 12 bases lying between them. This CDR3 contains 13 residues. DNA of the CDR3: TGTGCCACAAGAGGACAGAGCCAAGAGACCCAGTACTTC. Amino acid sequence: CATRGQSQETQYF.

The gene calls are TRBV7-2 and TRBJ1-6; D call uncertain. This CDR3 has 16 residues. V gave up 2 bases and J gave up 14 bases, with 22 bases separating them. Germline V gene lookup returns CDR1 SGHTA and CDR2 FQGNSA. The CDR3 spells CASSLNRPGSGGSLHF. DNA for the CDR3: TGTGCCAGCAGCTTAAACCGGCCAGGATCTGGAGGGTCCCTCCACTTT.

The chain links TRBV4-1 to TRBJ2-5, with 8 bases aligning to TRBD2. CDR1 is MGHRA, CDR2 YSYEKL, per germline. This CDR3 region has 17 residues. V was pared by 0 bases and J by 4 bases, with 10 bases of the junction left unmatched. As DNA, the CDR3 is TGCGCCAGCAGCCAAGATTTAACTAGCGGAGGACGAGAGACCCAGTACTTC. This gives the protein CASSQDLTSGGRETQYF.